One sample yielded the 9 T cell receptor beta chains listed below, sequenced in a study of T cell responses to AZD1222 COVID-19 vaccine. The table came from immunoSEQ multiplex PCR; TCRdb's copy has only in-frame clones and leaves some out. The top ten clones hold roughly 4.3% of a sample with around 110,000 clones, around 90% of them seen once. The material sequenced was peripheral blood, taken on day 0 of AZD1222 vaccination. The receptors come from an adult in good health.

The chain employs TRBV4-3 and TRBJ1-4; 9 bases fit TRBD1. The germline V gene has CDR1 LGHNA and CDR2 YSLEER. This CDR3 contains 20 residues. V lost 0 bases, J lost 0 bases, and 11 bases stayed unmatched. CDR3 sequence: CASSQESGQGRLATNEKLFF. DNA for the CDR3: TGCGCCAGCAGCCAAGAATCAGGACAGGGGAGGTTAGCAACTAATGAAAAACTGTTTTTT.

CDR3 sequence: CASSQDFVRAEQYF. Written as DNA, the CDR3 is TGCGCCAGCAGCCAAGATTTCGTAAGGGCCGAGCAGTACTTC. The rearrangement joins TRBV4-3 to TRBJ2-7; no reliable D call. There are 14 residues in the CDR3. Trimming cost V 0 bases and J 6 bases, with 12 bases left between them. Germline V gene lookup returns CDR1 LGHNA and CDR2 YSLEER.

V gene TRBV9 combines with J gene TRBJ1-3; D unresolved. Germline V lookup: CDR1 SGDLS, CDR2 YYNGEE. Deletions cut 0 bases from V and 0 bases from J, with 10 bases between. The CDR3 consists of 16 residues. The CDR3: CASSVGESASGNTIYF. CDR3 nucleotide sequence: TGTGCCAGCAGCGTAGGTGAGTCGGCCTCTGGAAACACCATATATTTT.

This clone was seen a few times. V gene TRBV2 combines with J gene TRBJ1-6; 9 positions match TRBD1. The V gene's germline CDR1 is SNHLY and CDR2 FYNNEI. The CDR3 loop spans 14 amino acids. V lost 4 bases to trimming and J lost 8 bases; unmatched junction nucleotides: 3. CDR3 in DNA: TGTGCCAGCAGTGGAGGGACAGGGCATTCACCCCTCCACTTT. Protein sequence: CASSGGTGHSPLHF.

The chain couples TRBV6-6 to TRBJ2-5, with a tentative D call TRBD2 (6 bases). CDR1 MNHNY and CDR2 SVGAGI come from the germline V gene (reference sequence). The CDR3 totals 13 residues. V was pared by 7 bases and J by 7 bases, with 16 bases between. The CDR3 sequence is CASTELRDGTQYF. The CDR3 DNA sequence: TGTGCCAGCACAGAGCTGCGGGATGGGACCCAGTACTTC.

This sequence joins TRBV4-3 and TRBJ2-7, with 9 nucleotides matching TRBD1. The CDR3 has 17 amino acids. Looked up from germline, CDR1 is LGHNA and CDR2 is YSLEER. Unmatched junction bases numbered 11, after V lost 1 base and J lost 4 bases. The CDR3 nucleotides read TGCGCCAGCAGCCAAGGGGGCCCCGGGACAGGGTTGTACGAGCAGTACTTC. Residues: CASSQGGPGTGLYEQYF.

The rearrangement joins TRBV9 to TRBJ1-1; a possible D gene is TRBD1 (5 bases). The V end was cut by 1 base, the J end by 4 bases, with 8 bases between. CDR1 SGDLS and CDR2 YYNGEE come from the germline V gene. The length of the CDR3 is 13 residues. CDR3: CASSVWDGTEAFF. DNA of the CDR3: TGTGCCAGCAGCGTATGGGACGGCACTGAAGCTTTCTTT.

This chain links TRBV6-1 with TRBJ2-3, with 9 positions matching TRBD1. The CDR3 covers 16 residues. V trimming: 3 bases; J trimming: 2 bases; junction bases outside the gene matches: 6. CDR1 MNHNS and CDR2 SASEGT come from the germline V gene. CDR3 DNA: TGTGCCAGCAGTGACAGACAGGGGGTGGCCACAGATACGCAGTATTTT. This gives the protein CASSDRQGVATDTQYF.

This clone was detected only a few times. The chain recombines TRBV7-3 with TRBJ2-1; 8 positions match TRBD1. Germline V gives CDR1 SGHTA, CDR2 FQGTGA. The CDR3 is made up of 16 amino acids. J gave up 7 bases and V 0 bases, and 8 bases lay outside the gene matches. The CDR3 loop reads CASSLTPGQVLNEQFF. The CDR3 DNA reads TGTGCCAGCAGCTTAACGCCGGGACAGGTCTTGAATGAGCAGTTCTTC.